This T cell receptor (beta chain) originates from a study of human T cells and chemical hapten exposure. This CDR3 region has 14 residues. The germline gives CDR1 SNHLY, CDR2 FYNNEI. J gave up 5 bases and V 7 bases, and 8 bases lay outside the gene matches. Per the authors' pipeline: Between about 20,000 and 690,600 TCRs appeared in each sample, and the median stood at about 100,000. TCRdb redid the calling of the RACE reads with MiXCR, one entry per CDR3 protein. The V and J calls here are based on TCRdb, not the publication. The sample contains fewer than 100,000 distinct CDR3 sequences, roughly 12% of which appear only once. This sample's time point: patch test 1, 2 weeks after DPC sensitization. Noted treatment: therapeutic diphenylcyclopropenone sensitization with weekly scalp DPC. Donation of samples came from alopecia patients who were 18 to 70 years old and suitable for DPC.

The sequence derives from a woman aged 55-70 years with alopecia areata. Some clones in this sample may be carry-over from other donors' samples. The material sequenced was whole blood, taken in connection with sensitization to the hapten diphenylcyclopropenone (DPC). The J gene is TRBJ2-7, the V gene TRBV2; 10 positions match TRBD2. The CDR3 is CASIGGTSENEQYF. The CDR3 DNA is TGTGCCAGCATTGGGGGGACTAGCGAAAACGAGCAGTACTTC. The full variable domain, in which reference TRBV2 and TRBJ2-7 provide the parts outside the CDR3, is EPEVTQTPSHQVTQMGQEVILRCVPISNHLYFYWYRQILGQKVEFLVSFYNNEISEKSEIFDDQFSVERPDGSNFTLKIRSTKLEDSAMYFCASIGGTSENEQYFGPGTRLTVT.